The rows below give T cell receptor beta chains drawn from one sample of a study of human T cells and chemical hapten exposure. One entry per CDR3 protein, called by TCRdb with MiXCR from the RACE reads. The sample records around 260,000 distinct CDR3 sequences, approximately 8.6% being singletons. The starting material was whole blood, obtained in connection with sensitization to the hapten diphenylcyclopropenone (DPC). The receptor set was obtained from a woman aged 40 to 55 with alopecia areata. Some clones in this sample may be carry-over from other donors' samples. Each CDR3 is given with its conserved first and last residue.

v_gene	j_gene	CDR3aa
TRBV11-3	TRBJ1-2	CASSLDNKGYGYTF
TRBV28	TRBJ2-1	CASSFRAGGGGNEQFF
TRBV6-5	TRBJ1-5	CASSPGTGNQPQHF
TRBV6-6	TRBJ2-3	CASRSPTDTQYF
TRBV4-1	TRBJ2-2	CASSLGLAQNTGELFF
TRBV20-1	TRBJ2-7	CSARPRGGAPYEQYF
TRBV5-1	TRBJ2-7	CASSGGGGQAYEQYF
TRBV6-6	TRBJ2-3	CALPGGYLTDTQYF
TRBV25-1	TRBJ1-1	CASSESSISGGREAFF
TRBV7-9	TRBJ2-1	CASSSRSGVSYNEQFF
TRBV12-3/TRBV12-4	TRBJ2-7	CASGIYEQYF
TRBV20-1	TRBJ2-7	CSLHGRSVEQYF
TRBV6-2/TRBV6-3	TRBJ2-7	CASSRLAGKVYEQYF
TRBV7-6	TRBJ2-2	CASSLGQGAEAGELFF
TRBV2	TRBJ2-7	CASSEAPVSYEQYF
TRBV4-2	TRBJ2-3	CASSQDSPAGLAGGDTQYF
TRBV7-6	TRBJ2-5	CASSPRETGEETQYF
TRBV20-1	TRBJ1-2	CSARFILTGLSYGYTF
TRBV7-9	TRBJ2-7	CASSLVGGSPTYEQYF
TRBV6-2/TRBV6-3	TRBJ2-5	CASSYPTGQGETQYF
TRBV12-3/TRBV12-4	TRBJ2-5	CASSTGTFQETQYF
TRBV29-1	TRBJ2-7	CSVTGSVSSGAYEQYF
TRBV7-9	TRBJ1-2	CASSLHNYGYTF
TRBV7-3	TRBJ1-1	CASSPRQSDTEAFF
TRBV20-1	TRBJ2-3	CSAIGDRHTDTQYF
TRBV29-1	TRBJ2-5	CSVDATGVRETQYF
TRBV13	TRBJ2-2	CASNQGPRVGELFF
TRBV3-1	TRBJ2-1	CASSPGGRYNEQFF
TRBV9	TRBJ2-6	CASSFGRASGANVLTF
TRBV5-1	TRBJ1-1	CASSTRQQNTEAFF